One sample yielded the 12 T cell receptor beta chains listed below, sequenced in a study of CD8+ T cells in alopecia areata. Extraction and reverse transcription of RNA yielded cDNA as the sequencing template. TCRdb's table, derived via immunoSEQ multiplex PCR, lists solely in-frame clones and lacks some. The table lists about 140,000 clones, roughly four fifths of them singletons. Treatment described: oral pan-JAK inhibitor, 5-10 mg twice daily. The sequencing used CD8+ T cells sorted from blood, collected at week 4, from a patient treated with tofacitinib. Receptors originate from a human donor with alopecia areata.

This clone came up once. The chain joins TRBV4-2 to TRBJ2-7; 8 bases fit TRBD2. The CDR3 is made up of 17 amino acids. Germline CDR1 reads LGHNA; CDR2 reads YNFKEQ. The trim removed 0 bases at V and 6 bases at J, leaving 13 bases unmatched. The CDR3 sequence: CASSQETGGPLFGEQYF. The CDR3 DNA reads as TGTGCCAGCAGCCAAGAAACGGGGGGGCCTTTGTTCGGCGAGCAGTACTTC.

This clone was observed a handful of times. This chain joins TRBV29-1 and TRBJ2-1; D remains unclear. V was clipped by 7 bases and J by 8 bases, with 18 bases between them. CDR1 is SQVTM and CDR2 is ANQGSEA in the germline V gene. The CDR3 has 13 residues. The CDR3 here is CSGVRVGSHEQFF. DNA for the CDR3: TGCAGCGGCGTAAGGGTCGGGTCGCATGAGCAGTTCTTC.

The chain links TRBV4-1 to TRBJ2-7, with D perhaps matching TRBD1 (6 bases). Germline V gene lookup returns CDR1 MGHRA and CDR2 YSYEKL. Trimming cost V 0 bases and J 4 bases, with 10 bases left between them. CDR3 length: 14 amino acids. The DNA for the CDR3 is TGCGCCAGCAGCCAAGAGGGACACCAATACGAGCAGTACTTC. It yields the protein CASSQEGHQYEQYF.

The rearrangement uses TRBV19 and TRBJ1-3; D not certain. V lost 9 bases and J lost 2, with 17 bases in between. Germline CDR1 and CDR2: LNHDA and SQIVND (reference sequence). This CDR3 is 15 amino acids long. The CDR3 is CASTPNLHPGNTIYF. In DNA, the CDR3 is TGTGCCAGCACACCCAACCTGCACCCTGGAAACACCATATATTTT.

Here the CDR3 reads CASSYSDEQFF. The DNA of the CDR3 is TGTGCCAGCAGTTACTCAGATGAGCAGTTCTTC. V and J are TRBV6-5 and TRBJ2-1; D remains ambiguous. This CDR3 contains 11 residues. Germline CDR1 reads MNHEY; CDR2 reads SVGAGI. V was trimmed by 0 bases and J by 8 bases, leaving 2 bases between them.

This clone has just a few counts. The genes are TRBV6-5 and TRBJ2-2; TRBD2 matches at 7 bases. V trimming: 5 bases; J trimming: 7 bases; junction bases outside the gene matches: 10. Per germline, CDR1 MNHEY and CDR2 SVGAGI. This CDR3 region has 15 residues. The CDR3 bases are TGTGCCAGCAGTCCCAGCGGGGCCGGGGTCGGGGAGCTGTTTTTT. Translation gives CASSPSGAGVGELFF.

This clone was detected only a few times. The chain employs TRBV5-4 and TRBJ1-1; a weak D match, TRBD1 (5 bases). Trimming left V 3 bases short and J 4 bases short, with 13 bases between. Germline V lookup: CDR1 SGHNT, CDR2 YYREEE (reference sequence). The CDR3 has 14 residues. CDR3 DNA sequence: TGTGCCAGCAGCTGGGCAGGGATGGGCACTGAAGCTTTCTTT. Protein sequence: CASSWAGMGTEAFF.

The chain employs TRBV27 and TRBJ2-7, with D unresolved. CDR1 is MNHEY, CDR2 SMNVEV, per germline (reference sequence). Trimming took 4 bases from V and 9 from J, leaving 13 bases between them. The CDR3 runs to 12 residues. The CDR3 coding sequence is TGTGCCAGCAGTTCCTTGGACGAGAGGCAGTACTTC. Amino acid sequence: CASSSLDERQYF.

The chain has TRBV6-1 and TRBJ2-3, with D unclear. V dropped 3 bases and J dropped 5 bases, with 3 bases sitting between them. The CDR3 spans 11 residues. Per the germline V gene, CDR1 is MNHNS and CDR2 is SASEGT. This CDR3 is CASSEGDTQYF. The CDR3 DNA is TGTGCCAGCAGTGAGGGAGATACGCAGTATTTT.

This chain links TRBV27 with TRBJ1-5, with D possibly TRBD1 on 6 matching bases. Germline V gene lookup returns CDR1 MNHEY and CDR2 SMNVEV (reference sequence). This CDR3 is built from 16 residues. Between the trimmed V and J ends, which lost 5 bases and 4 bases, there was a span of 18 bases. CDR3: CASSVAGGAINQPQHF. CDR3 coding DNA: TGTGCCAGCAGTGTAGCGGGGGGCGCGATAAATCAGCCCCAGCATTTT.

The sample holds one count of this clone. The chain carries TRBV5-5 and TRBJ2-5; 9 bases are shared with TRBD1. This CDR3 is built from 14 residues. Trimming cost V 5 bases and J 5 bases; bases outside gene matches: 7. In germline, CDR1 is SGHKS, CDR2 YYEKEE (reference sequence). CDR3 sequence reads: CASSIQGALETQYF. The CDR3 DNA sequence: TGTGCCAGCAGTATACAGGGGGCGTTGGAGACCCAGTACTTC. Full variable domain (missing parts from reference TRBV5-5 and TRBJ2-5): DAGVTQSPTHLIKTRGQQVTLRCSPISGHKSVSWYQQVLGQGPQFIFQYYEKEERGRGNFPDRFSARQFPNYSSELNVNALLLGDSALYLCASSIQGALETQYFGPGTRLLVL.

The CDR3 sequence is CASSQFGREGDEQYF. The DNA for the CDR3 is TGTGCCAGCAGCCAATTTGGCAGGGAGGGAGACGAGCAGTACTTC. The chain is built from TRBV4-2 and TRBJ2-7; 7 bases align to TRBD2. Germline assignment: CDR1 LGHNA and CDR2 YNFKEQ. CDR3 length equals 15 residues. The V and J ends lost 2 bases and 5 bases, in that order; junction bases with no gene match: 9.